These T cell receptor beta chains were read from a single sample in a study of shared clonotypes between healthy human individuals. Here immunoSEQ multiplex PCR was the method, and the copy in TCRdb shows in-frame clones only, minus some. The sample records about 1 million clones, about three quarters being singletons. The specimen sequenced was memory CD4+ T cells sorted from blood. The receptors come from a young man in good health. Both conserved end residues are part of each CDR3. Fields, in order: J gene, D gene, clone size, V gene, CDR3 DNA, CDR3 protein. D genes are given only for firm matches. Some rows have no size entry. The others give once, few or many, or a class for an expanded clone.

J: TRBJ2-5
D: .
size: .
V: TRBV4-1
DNA: TGCGCCAGCAGCCAAGATATCATAACAAAAAGCCAAGAGACCCAGTACTTC
CDR3: CASSQDIITKSQETQYF

J: TRBJ2-5
D: .
size: once
V: TRBV9
DNA: TGTGCCAGCAGCATAGGGACCGGAGAGACCCAGTACTTC
CDR3: CASSIGTGETQYF

J: TRBJ1-5
D: .
size: .
V: TRBV7-2
DNA: TGTGCCAGCAGCTTAACGGCTACAATGCCCCAGCATTTT
CDR3: CASSLTATMPQHF

J: TRBJ1-6
D: .
size: once
V: TRBV4-1
DNA: TGCGCCACCTCGAATAGGGGGGGGACTGGTAATTCACCCCTCCACTTT
CDR3: CATSNRGGTGNSPLHF

J: TRBJ1-2
D: .
size: .
V: TRBV5-6
DNA: TGTGCCAGCAGCTCTCGAATGGAGGCGAAGGACTATGGCTACACCTTC
CDR3: CASSSRMEAKDYGYTF

J: TRBJ1-2
D: TRBD1
size: .
V: TRBV19
DNA: TGTGCCAGTAGTACGGGGACAGGGGGAGGTAATGGCTACACCTTC
CDR3: CASSTGTGGGNGYTF

J: TRBJ1-6
D: .
size: .
V: TRBV28
DNA: TGTGCCAGCAGTTTGACGAATAATTCACCCCTCCACTTT
CDR3: CASSLTNNSPLHF

J: TRBJ2-6
D: .
size: .
V: TRBV7-3
DNA: TGTGCCAGCAGCTTATCGGCAGGGCGTTCTTCTGGGGCCAACGTCCTGACTTTC
CDR3: CASSLSAGRSSGANVLTF

J: TRBJ1-2
D: TRBD1
size: .
V: TRBV28
DNA: TGTGCCAGCAGTGAGGGACAGGGACGGGGTGGCTACACCTTC
CDR3: CASSEGQGRGGYTF

J: TRBJ1-1
D: .
size: .
V: TRBV28
DNA: TGTGCCAGCAGTTTATCGTTGGGGGACGCTTTCTTT
CDR3: CASSLSLGDAFF

J: TRBJ2-4
D: TRBD1
size: .
V: TRBV29-1
DNA: TGCAGCGTTGAGACAGGGGGGGCCAAAAACATTCAGTACTTC
CDR3: CSVETGGAKNIQYF

J: TRBJ1-1
D: .
size: few
V: TRBV25-1
DNA: TGTGCCAGCAGTCCTAAGGGGGTAGCCACTGAAGCTTTCTTT
CDR3: CASSPKGVATEAFF

J: TRBJ2-7
D: .
size: .
V: TRBV7-9
DNA: TGTGCCAGCAGCTCGGGACACCGGAGCTCCTACGAGCAGTACTTC
CDR3: CASSSGHRSSYEQYF

J: TRBJ2-5
D: .
size: .
V: TRBV2
DNA: TGTGCCAGCAGGAGACAGGAAGGGCTCCAAGAGACCCAGTACTTC
CDR3: CASRRQEGLQETQYF

J: TRBJ2-2
D: .
size: .
V: TRBV19
DNA: TGTGCCAGTACCTGGGGCCAGAACACCGGGGAGCTGTTTTTT
CDR3: CASTWGQNTGELFF

J: TRBJ1-6
D: .
size: .
V: TRBV6-6
DNA: TGTGCCAGCAACGTAGGATCTGGCAATTCACCCCTCCACTTT
CDR3: CASNVGSGNSPLHF

J: TRBJ2-7
D: .
size: .
V: TRBV27
DNA: TGTGCCAGCAGCCGCGAGGTACAGGTTTACGAGCAGTACTTC
CDR3: CASSREVQVYEQYF

J: TRBJ1-3
D: .
size: .
V: TRBV9
DNA: TGTGCCAGCAGCACCATGGGTGGCTCCTCTGGAAACACCATATATTTT
CDR3: CASSTMGGSSGNTIYF

J: TRBJ1-2
D: .
size: .
V: TRBV19
DNA: TGTGCCAGTAGTATAGATCGAAGAGGCTACACCTTC
CDR3: CASSIDRRGYTF

J: TRBJ2-7
D: .
size: .
V: TRBV7-2
DNA: TGTGCCAGCAGCTATAGCGGAGCTAACTACGAGCAGTACTTC
CDR3: CASSYSGANYEQYF

J: TRBJ2-2
D: .
size: .
V: TRBV4-1
DNA: TGCGCCAGCAGCCCACACGGCACCGGGGAGCTGTTTTTT
CDR3: CASSPHGTGELFF

J: TRBJ2-2
D: .
size: .
V: TRBV19
DNA: TGTGCCAGTAGTTTCCTAGGGTCCGGGGAGCTGTTTTTT
CDR3: CASSFLGSGELFF

J: TRBJ1-6
D: .
size: few
V: TRBV18
DNA: TGTGCCAGCTCACCGACGACCCGGGAGTCACCCCTCCACTTT
CDR3: CASSPTTRESPLHF

J: TRBJ1-5
D: TRBD1
size: .
V: TRBV5-1
DNA: TGCGCCAGCAGCGAGGGACAGGGGAATCAGCCCCAGCATTTT
CDR3: CASSEGQGNQPQHF

J: TRBJ1-3
D: .
size: .
V: TRBV9
DNA: TGTGCCAGCAGCCCGGGGGTCAGAGGGGCGGCTGGAAACACCATATATTTT
CDR3: CASSPGVRGAAGNTIYF